The rows below give T cell receptor beta chains drawn from one sample of a study of OX40 agonist ivuxolimab in advanced cancers. The repertoire was sequenced with immunoSEQ multiplex PCR; TCRdb's copy has only in-frame clones and lacks some. Here the sample spans around 15,000 clones, about four fifths being singletons. Sequences were derived from CD4+ or CD8+ T cells sorted from blood, sampled in a trial of the OX40 agonist ivuxolimab. The receptors here all came from an adult with an advanced solid tumor such as melanoma, head and neck, liver or kidney cancer. The CDR3 runs from the conserved cysteine through the conserved F or W. Each record gives: V gene, J gene, D gene, clone size, CDR3 DNA, CDR3 protein. A D gene is named only where the DNA matches it firmly. Clone size is stated in some rows and not others, as once, few, many or a class when expanded.

TRBV11-1,TRBJ2-7,-,-,TGTGCCAGCAGCCCCCGAGACGGATACTACGAGCAGTACTTC,CASSPRDGYYEQYF
TRBV25-1,TRBJ2-7,-,-,TGTGCCAGCAGTGAAGGGGGCTCCCACGAGCAGTACTTC,CASSEGGSHEQYF
TRBV21-1,TRBJ2-1,-,-,TGTGCCAGCAGCAAATACCCGTACAATGAGCAGTTCTTC,CASSKYPYNEQFF
TRBV28,TRBJ2-2,TRBD1,-,TGTGCCAGCAGTAGAAGCCTGGGACAGATATACACCGGGGAGCTGTTTTTT,CASSRSLGQIYTGELFF
TRBV29-1,TRBJ1-5,-,-,TGCAGCGTTGTGGATCAGGGATTAAATCAGCCCCAGCATTTT,CSVVDQGLNQPQHF
TRBV25-1,TRBJ2-3,TRBD2,-,TGTGCCAGCAGTGAAAATCGCCTAGCGGGCACAGATACGCAGTATTTT,CASSENRLAGTDTQYF
TRBV5-1,TRBJ2-7,-,-,TGCGCCAGCAGCTTGAGACAGGACCTTTACGAGCAGTACTTC,CASSLRQDLYEQYF
TRBV5-5,TRBJ2-7,-,-,TGTGCCAGCAGCTTGGGGACAGCGGGGCCTACCTACGAGCAGTACTTC,CASSLGTAGPTYEQYF
TRBV6-6,TRBJ1-1,-,-,TGTGCCAGCAGTTATGCGGGGAGTACTGAAGCTTTCTTT,CASSYAGSTEAFF
TRBV7-6,TRBJ2-1,TRBD2,large,TGTGCCAGCAGCATGACCTCGGGGGGGTTGGATGAGCAGTTCTTC,CASSMTSGGLDEQFF